A selection of T cell receptor beta chains follows, all from one sample in a study of T cell responses to AZD1222 COVID-19 vaccine. Clones were sequenced by immunoSEQ multiplex PCR, and TCRdb holds only the in-frame ones, with some missing. The sample holds approximately 150,000 clones, 91% seen once. Sequencing was performed on peripheral blood, taken on day 0 of AZD1222 vaccination. The source is an adult in good health. CDR3s include the opening cysteine and the closing phenylalanine or tryptophan. A D gene is named only where the DNA matches it firmly.

v_gene,j_gene,d_gene,CDR3aa,CDR3nt
TRBV27,TRBJ1-3,TRBD1,CASSSRTGYSGNTIYF,TGTGCCAGCAGTTCACGGACAGGGTACTCTGGAAACACCATATATTTT
TRBV10-3,TRBJ2-4,.,CAISEKGRQNIQYF,TGTGCCATCAGTGAAAAGGGGAGGCAAAACATTCAGTACTTC
TRBV18,TRBJ2-1,.,CASSPRGSDNEQFF,TGTGCCAGCTCACCACGGGGGAGCGACAATGAGCAGTTCTTC
TRBV3-1/TRBV3-2,TRBJ2-7,.,CASSQDLSRLLKYEQYF,TGTGCCAGCAGCCAAGATCTTTCCCGGTTACTTAAGTACGAGCAGTACTTC
TRBV4-1,TRBJ1-5,.,CASSQVPPAGSNQPQHF,TGCGCCAGCAGCCAAGTCCCGCCGGCGGGGAGCAATCAGCCCCAGCATTTT
TRBV3-1/TRBV3-2,TRBJ2-7,TRBD2,CASSQDIRGTSGLPHGYEQYF,TGTGCCAGCAGCCAAGACATTAGGGGGACTAGCGGGCTACCTCACGGCTACGAGCAGTACTTC
TRBV25-1,TRBJ1-4,TRBD1,CASSVAQGARTNEKLFF,TGTGCCAGCAGTGTAGCACAGGGGGCCAGAACTAATGAAAAACTGTTTTTT
TRBV5-1,TRBJ2-7,.,CASSPTQDYEQYF,TGCGCCAGCTCCCCCACCCAAGACTACGAGCAGTACTTC
TRBV4-3,TRBJ1-3,.,CASSQDPPLWRSSGNTIYF,TGCGCCAGCAGCCAAGATCCCCCACTTTGGCGCTCCTCTGGAAACACCATATATTTT
TRBV25-1,TRBJ1-1,.,CASSDSLRGNTEAFF,TGTGCCAGCAGTGATTCGCTTAGGGGGAACACTGAAGCTTTCTTT
TRBV5-4,TRBJ1-2,.,CASSLETSNYGYTF,TGTGCCAGCAGCTTGGAGACCAGCAACTATGGCTACACCTTC
TRBV19,TRBJ2-5,.,CASSMLPGRETQYF,TGTGCCAGTAGTATGTTGCCAGGGAGGGAGACCCAGTACTTC
TRBV5-6,TRBJ1-1,.,CASSLVDTGGTEAFF,TGTGCCAGCAGCTTGGTGGACACGGGAGGGACTGAAGCTTTCTTT